This T cell receptor (beta chain) appears in the sequencing data of a study of T cell repertoires in ileal Crohn's disease. Overall study results and limits: Compared with non-smokers, active smokers at surgery showed more clonal expansions. High-frequency clones were more common in sorted CD8 than CD4 cells.

Per sample, approximately 540 nanograms of biopsy DNA were TCRB immunosequenced. Sequenced by immunoSEQ multiplex PCR; TCRdb stores in-frame clones only, minus some. The sample consists of about 14,000 clones, roughly 70% of them appearing once. Remarks on this clone: Antigen specificity is unknown.

The CDR3 totals 13 residues. The V end lost 5 bases, the J end lost 1 base, and 9 bases lay between the germline ends. CDR1 is SGHAT, CDR2 FQNNGV, per germline. The sequenced sample consisted of ileal tissue. The rearrangement joins TRBV11-2 to TRBJ2-7; D may be TRBD1 (6 bases). This TCR derives from an adult with Crohn's disease. The CDR3 nucleotides read TGTGCCAGCAGCATGGACAGATCCTACGAGCAGTACTTC. Translated, it gives CASSMDRSYEQYF.